This note documents a single T cell receptor (beta chain) sequence. Its antigen remains unidentified. The sample originates from a study of long-term antiretroviral therapy in people with HIV. The study's findings and limits: Upon ART, diversity increased but remained lower than transplant donor controls.

They ran version v3.0 of the immunoSEQ assay at survey level. Assay used: immunoSEQ multiplex PCR; TCRdb lists only in-frame clones, some missing. The table includes around 28,000 clones, around 84% detected once. CDR3 length equals 13 residues. The V gene's germline CDR1 is MNHNS and CDR2 SASEGT. V lost 9 bases to trimming and J lost 7 bases, with 15 bases between them. Source: unsorted PBMCs, taken 0.8 years after starting antiretroviral therapy. The chain combines TRBV6-1 with TRBJ2-2, with TRBD2 as a possible D gene (7 bases). This TCR was recovered from a woman in her 30s with HIV. The DNA of the CDR3 is TGTGCCAGTTGGGAAGGGGGGGTCGGGGAGCTGTTTTTT. Translation gives CASWEGGVGELFF.